The TCR beta chain under discussion was sequenced for a study of cytomegalovirus exposure and HLA in healthy donors. This clone was seen a handful of times. Its matching antigen is unknown. Study observations and caveats: Later on, analysis showed that most CMV-associated TCR beta chains appeared to be HLA-restricted. Later on, an analysis showed TCR association rates differing by HLA locus, with DRB1 the most and HLA-C the fewest. Reportedly, diagnosis of cytomegalovirus status by the classifier showed high specificity and sensitivity.

The J segment lost 2 bases and the V segment lost 6 bases, leaving 6 bases of the junction unmatched. The CDR3 consists of 14 residues. Germline-derived CDR1 and CDR2 are MNHNS and SASEGT. The PCR used 60 Vbeta and 13 Jbeta primers. TCRdb's table, derived via immunoSEQ multiplex PCR, lists solely in-frame clones and lacks some. The sample lists about 57,000 clones, approximately 80% occurring once. Sequencing used PBMCs. This TCR was sampled from a man aged 25 to 40 in good health and CMV-seronegative. This rearrangement joins TRBV6-1 to TRBJ1-1, with 7 positions matching TRBD1. The CDR3 region has the DNA TGTGCCAGCAGCGACAACAGGGGAAACACTGAAGCTTTCTTT. As protein: CASSDNRGNTEAFF.